The clone carrying this T cell receptor (beta chain) was recorded at least ten times. Its specificity is not known. Losses at the gene ends were 4 bases for V and 5 bases for J; bases not matched to a gene: 7. Germline CDR1 is MDHEN and CDR2 is SYDVKM. This CDR3 region has 16 residues. The record originates from a study of read filtering for tumor transcriptome and immune sequencing. From around 440 ng of RNA, a library with molecular barcoded alpha/delta and beta/gamma adaptors was made. TCRdb re-analysed the reads in MiXCR, keeping a single row per CDR3 protein. Among about 86,000 distinct CDR3 sequences listed, 12% were seen once. Study observations and caveats: IR-seq captured clonotypes deeper and more reliably than RNA-seq.

The sequenced sample consisted of a population of CD138-negative cells sorted from bone marrow. The rearrangement joins TRBV28 to TRBJ2-1; 11 bases are a match to TRBD2. The receptor was isolated from a donor at least 40 years old with multiple myeloma. The CDR3 nucleotides read TGTGCCAGCAGTTCCGCCGGGACTAGCGGAGACAATGAGCAGTTCTTC. Its protein product is CASSSAGTSGDNEQFF.